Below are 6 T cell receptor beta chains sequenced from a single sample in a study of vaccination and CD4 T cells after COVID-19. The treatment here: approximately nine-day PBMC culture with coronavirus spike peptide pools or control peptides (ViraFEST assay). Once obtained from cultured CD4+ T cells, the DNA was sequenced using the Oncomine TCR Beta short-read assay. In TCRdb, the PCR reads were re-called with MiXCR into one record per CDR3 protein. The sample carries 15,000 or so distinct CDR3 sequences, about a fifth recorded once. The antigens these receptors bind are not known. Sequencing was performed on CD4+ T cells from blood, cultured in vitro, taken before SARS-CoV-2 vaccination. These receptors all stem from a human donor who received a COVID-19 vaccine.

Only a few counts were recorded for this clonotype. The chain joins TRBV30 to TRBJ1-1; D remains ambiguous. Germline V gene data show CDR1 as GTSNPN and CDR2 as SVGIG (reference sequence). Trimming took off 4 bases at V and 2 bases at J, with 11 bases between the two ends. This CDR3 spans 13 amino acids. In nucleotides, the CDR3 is TGTGCCTGGAAAATAGGGCTAAACACTGAAGCTTTCTTT. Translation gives CAWKIGLNTEAFF.

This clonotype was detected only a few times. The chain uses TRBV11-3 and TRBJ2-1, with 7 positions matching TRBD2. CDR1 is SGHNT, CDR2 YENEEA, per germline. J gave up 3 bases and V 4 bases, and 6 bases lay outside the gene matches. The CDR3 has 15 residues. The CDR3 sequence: CASSSAGTIYNEQFF. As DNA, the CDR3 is TGTGCCAGCAGCTCCGCCGGGACTATCTACAATGAGCAGTTCTTC.

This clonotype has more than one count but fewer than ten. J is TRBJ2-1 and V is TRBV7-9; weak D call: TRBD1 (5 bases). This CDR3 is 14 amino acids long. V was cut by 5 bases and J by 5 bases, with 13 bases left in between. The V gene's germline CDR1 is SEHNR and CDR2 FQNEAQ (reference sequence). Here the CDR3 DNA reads TGTGCCAGCAGCCTTGGACAACTGGACAATGAGCAGTTCTTC. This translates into CASSLGQLDNEQFF.

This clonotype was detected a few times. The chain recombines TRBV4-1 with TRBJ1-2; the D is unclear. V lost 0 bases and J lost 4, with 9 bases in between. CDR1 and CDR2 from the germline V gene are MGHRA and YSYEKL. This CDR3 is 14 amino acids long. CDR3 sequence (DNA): TGCGCCAGCAGCCAAGAAGCGACCCCCTATGGCTACACCTTC. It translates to CASSQEATPYGYTF.

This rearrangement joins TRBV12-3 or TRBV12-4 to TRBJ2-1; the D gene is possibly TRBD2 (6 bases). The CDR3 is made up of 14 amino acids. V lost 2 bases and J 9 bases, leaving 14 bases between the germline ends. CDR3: CASSLPRDSLEQFF. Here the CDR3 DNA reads TGTGCCAGCAGTTTACCCCGGGACTCACTTGAGCAGTTCTTC.

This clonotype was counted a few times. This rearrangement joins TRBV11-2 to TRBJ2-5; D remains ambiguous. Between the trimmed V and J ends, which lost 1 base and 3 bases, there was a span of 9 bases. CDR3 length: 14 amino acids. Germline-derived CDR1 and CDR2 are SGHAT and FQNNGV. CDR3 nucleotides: TGTGCCAGCAGCTTAGGATCTGAGGAAGAGACCCAGTACTTC. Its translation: CASSLGSEEETQYF.